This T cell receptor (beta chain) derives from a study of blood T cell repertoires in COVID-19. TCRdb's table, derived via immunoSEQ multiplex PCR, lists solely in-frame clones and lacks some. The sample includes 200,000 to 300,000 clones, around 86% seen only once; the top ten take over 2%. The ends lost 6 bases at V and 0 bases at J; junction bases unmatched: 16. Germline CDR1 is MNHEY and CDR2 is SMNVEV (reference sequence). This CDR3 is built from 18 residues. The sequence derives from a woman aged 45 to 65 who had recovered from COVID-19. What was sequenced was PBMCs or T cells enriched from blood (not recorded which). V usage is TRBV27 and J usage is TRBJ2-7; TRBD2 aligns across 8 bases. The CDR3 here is CASSRGSGAGGSSYEQYF. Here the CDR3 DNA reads TGTGCCAGCAGCCGCGGGAGTGGGGCGGGAGGATCCTCCTACGAGCAGTACTTC.